In this sample, the clone carrying this TCR beta chain turned up many times. Its antigen is unknown. The data derive from a study of T cells in Graves' hyperthyroidism and ophthalmopathy. General study points: A model of 13 V-J features distinguished ophthalmopathy from stable hyperthyroidism.

The germline V and J ends were trimmed by 1 base and 2 bases, with 11 bases remaining between them. This CDR3 is built from 15 residues. Germline V gene data show CDR1 as SNHLY and CDR2 as FYNNEI. Hyperthyroidism of Graves' type that showed no ophthalmopathy progression within 18 months was stable. Newly diagnosed patients aged 18 to 65 had hyperthyroidism of under 2 months' duration. Criteria for exclusion of patients were uncontrolled infection, other autoimmune disease, pregnancy or lactation. RNA transcripts served as the template for amplifying TCR beta CDR3 regions. With the HTBI primer set, the TCR CDR3 went through a first round of RT-PCR. MiXCR was run by TCRdb on the multiplex PCR reads, yielding one entry per CDR3 protein. The profile shows around 200,000 distinct CDR3 sequences, approximately 17% of them singletons.

This rearrangement joins TRBV2 to TRBJ2-5; no reliable D call. Sequenced input: blood. The receptor was derived from a woman between 45 and 60 years old with Graves' hyperthyroidism. The CDR3 sequence: CASSEGGRLQETQYF. DNA of the CDR3: TGTGCCAGCAGTGAAGGGGGTAGGCTACAAGAGACCCAGTACTTC.